This T cell receptor beta chain was captured by sequencing in a study of blood T cell repertoires in COVID-19. Background on the study: Sources were T cells, B-cell-depleted T cells, or PBMCs; the material itself was cDNA or gDNA.

Assay: immunoSEQ multiplex PCR; the TCRdb copy retains only in-frame clones and omits some. The table shows under 250,000 clones, with over 75% occurring only once. Adults between about 18 and 95 years of age took part from some 25 US areas. Germline assignment: CDR1 MDHEN and CDR2 SYDVKM. Trimming left V 6 bases short and J 15 bases short, with 21 bases between. The CDR3 extends over 13 amino acids. This chain connects TRBV28 to TRBJ2-1, with a possible D match to TRBD2 (6 bases). The sequencing sample was made of PBMCs or T cells enriched from blood (not recorded which). This TCR was recovered from a man aged 40-49 years who had recovered from COVID-19. The CDR3 DNA reads TGTGCCAGCAGAGCCCCCGGCAGGGAGGTTTTGTTCTTC. This gives the protein CASRAPGREVLFF.